The 32 T cell receptor beta chains below were found in one sample sequenced in a study of tumor-infiltrating lymphocytes in primary liver carcinoma. The investigators made TCR beta cDNA from about 510 ng total RNA, using a constant-region primer. Library construction for TCR beta comprised three nested multiplex PCR rounds performed with slightly modified ARM-PCR. TRBV1-TRBV30 forward primers paired with a C-beta reverse primer drove the first two PCR rounds, approximately 11 cycles each. TCRdb recomputed calls from the multiplex PCR reads with MiXCR, one row per CDR3 protein. The sample has about 23,000 distinct CDR3 sequences, about 74% seen once; the top ten hold around a third. Without any cell sorting, about 19-32 mg of bulk tissue yielded co-extracted RNA and DNA. Sequencing was performed on liver tumor tissue from sampling region 5. Specified subset: tumor region T5, tumor centre. These TCRs come from a woman in her 30s with primary liver carcinoma and hepatitis B virus infection.

Turning to this clonotype: Here the CDR3 omits its conserved ending phenylalanine or tryptophan, so a read error is the likely source. This chain joins TRBV7-9 and TRBJ2-7, with D possibly matching TRBD2 (6 bases). V lost 7 bases, J lost 4 bases, and 20 bases lay in between. The CDR3 contains 15 residues. Germline V CDR1 and CDR2: SEHNR, FQNEAQ (reference sequence). The CDR3 loop reads CASNWGLAAPYEQYS. CDR3 in DNA: TGTGCCAGCAACTGGGGACTGGCCGCACCTTACGAGCAGTACTCC.

Note on this clonotype: One end of the junction fails to match germline, which may point to a read error. The gene calls are TRBV10-3 and TRBJ2-1; D gene ambiguous. Looked up from germline, CDR1 is ENHRY and CDR2 is SYGVKD. The CDR3 runs 17 residues. DNA of the CDR3: TGTGCCATCAGTGAGACCATGGCGGCTAGTGCCTACGATGAGCAGCTCTTC. This codes for CAISETMAASAYDEQLF.

Concerning this clonotype: Its ends do not fully match the called genes, so a read error is possible. The V call is TRBV24-1, the J call TRBJ2-1; 7 positions match TRBD2. Germline CDR1 reads KGHDR; CDR2 reads SFDVKD. The CDR3 contains 15 residues. The CDR3 region has the DNA TGTGCCACCGGGAATCTAGCGGCCATCTATAATGGGCAGTTCTTC. It encodes CATGNLAAIYNGQFF.

Notes on this clonotype: Since a much larger clone is just one base distant, this may be a read error. The chain couples TRBV12-3 or TRBV12-4 to TRBJ2-1, with 9 bases matching TRBD1. With 6 bases clipped from V and 7 bases from J, the junction kept 4 bases outside the gene matches. The CDR3 runs to 13 residues. The CDR3 DNA follows: TGTGCCAGCAGAACGGACAGGGGTAATGAGCAGTTCTTC. Its translation is CASRTDRGNEQFF.

This clonotype was seen a handful of times. A read error is possible here, since a much larger clone lies one base away. The rearrangement uses TRBV18 and TRBJ2-7; no definite D call. This CDR3 contains 14 residues. V was shortened by 2 bases and J by 0 bases, with 8 bases between the two germline ends. Germline CDR1 reads KGHSH; CDR2 reads LQKENI. This CDR3 is CASSPDFSSYEQYF. The DNA of the CDR3 is TGTGCCAGCTCACCAGACTTCAGCTCCTACGAGCAGTACTTC.

Worth noting for this clonotype: At one end, the junction sequence differs from germline, possibly due to a read error. The chain carries TRBV11-2 and TRBJ1-4, with D tentatively TRBD1 (5 bases). This CDR3 spans 14 amino acids. Germline assignment: CDR1 SGHAT and CDR2 FQNNGV. CDR3 residues: CANNLEVGDEKLFF. CDR3 in DNA: TGTGCCAACAACTTAGAGGTTGGGGACGAAAAACTGTTCTTC.

This clonotype was seen a few times. A much larger clone is a single base away; this may be a read error. This CDR3 fails to terminate in the conserved phenylalanine or tryptophan, so it likely reflects a read error. The rearrangement joins TRBV15 to TRBJ1-1; the D is unclear. The V end lost 0 bases, the J end lost 5 bases, and 13 bases lay between the germline ends. The CDR3 has 15 amino acids. CDR1 and CDR2 (germline): LNHNV, YYDKDF (reference sequence). CDR3 sequence reads: CATSRDLGFGTEAFL. CDR3 coding DNA: TGTGCCACCAGCAGAGATTTGGGGTTTGGGACTGAAGCTTTCCTT.

Details on this clonotype: Germline and junction disagree at one end, which may indicate a read error. V and J are TRBV10-3 and TRBJ2-1, with 8 nucleotides matching TRBD2. The CDR3 loop spans 16 amino acids. From germline, CDR1 is ENHRY and CDR2 SYGVKD. The CDR3 DNA follows: TGTGCCATGAGTGAGTCGGCAGCGGGAGCCTACAATGAACAGTTGTTC. Translation gives CAMSESAAGAYNEQLF.

Worth noting for this clonotype: The conserved phenylalanine or tryptophan normally closing the CDR3 is absent here, so this likely arose from a read error. V usage is TRBV7-9 and J usage is TRBJ2-7; 7 bases line up with TRBD2. Germline V gene data show CDR1 as SEHNR and CDR2 as FQNEAQ (reference sequence). The CDR3 is 14 amino acids. The CDR3 protein is CASSSGGLSYEQYL. The CDR3 region has the DNA TGTGCGAGCAGCTCGGGGGGTCTCTCCTACGAGCAGTACCTC.

The table lists this clonotype with a few counts. The chain uses TRBV13 and TRBJ2-7; possible D gene TRBD2, 5 bases. In germline, CDR1 is PRHDT, CDR2 FYEKMQ (reference sequence). This CDR3 is 14 amino acids long. V gave up 5 bases and J gave up 1 base, with 12 bases separating them. The CDR3 sequence is CASSPRSGSYEQYF. The CDR3, as DNA: TGTGCCAGCAGCCCTAGAAGCGGATCCTACGAGCAGTACTTC.

Many counts were recorded for this clonotype. This chain links TRBV16 with TRBJ1-6; the match to TRBD1 covers 7 bases. Germline CDR1 is KGHSY and CDR2 is FQNENV. V lost 4 bases and J lost 4; bases outside the gene matches: 4. The CDR3 is made up of 15 amino acids. The CDR3 here is CASSPRDRYNSPLHF. The CDR3 bases are TGTGCCAGCAGCCCACGGGACAGATATAATTCACCCCTCCACTTT.

The chain joins TRBV11-2 to TRBJ2-1; the match to TRBD2 covers 8 bases. This CDR3 spans 16 amino acids. Germline V lookup: CDR1 SGHAT, CDR2 FQNNGV. V trimming: 11 bases; J trimming: 4 bases; junction bases outside the gene matches: 16. The CDR3 nucleotides read TGTGCCGGCAACACCTCTCCAGCGGGAGAATACAATGAGCAGTTCTTC. The encoded protein is CAGNTSPAGEYNEQFF. The entire variable domain, with the rest obtained from reference TRBV11-2 and TRBJ2-1, is as follows: EAGVAQSPRYKIIEKRQSVAFWCNPISGHATLYWYQQILGQGPKLLIQFQNNGVVDDSQLPKDRFSAERLKGVDSTLKIQPAKLEDSAVYLCAGNTSPAGEYNEQFFGPGTRLTVL.

About this clonotype itself: Because the CDR3 is missing its conserved closing phenylalanine or tryptophan, this is likely a read error. The DNA is left out, because the CDR3 cannot be placed on it with certainty; the CDR3 is given as TCRdb lists it. The chain carries TRBV6-5 and TRBJ1-1. Per germline, CDR1 MNHEY and CDR2 SVGAGI. The CDR3 numbers 11 amino acids, ends counted. The CDR3 loop is CATSYADVSFL.

This clonotype was observed a few times. This chain uses TRBV10-3 with TRBJ2-1, with D uncertain. This CDR3 contains 14 residues. Per the germline V gene, CDR1 is ENHRY and CDR2 is SYGVKD. V was shortened by 5 bases and J by 8 bases, with 16 bases between the two germline ends. The CDR3 reads CAISSTATRDEQFF. CDR3 sequence (DNA): TGTGCCATCAGTTCCACTGCGACCCGAGATGAGCAGTTCTTC.

This clonotype was detected only once. Because it lacks the conserved phenylalanine or tryptophan at the end, this CDR3 is likely a read error. The DNA is omitted, as the CDR3 cannot be located on it reliably, and the CDR3 follows TCRdb's listing. The V and J genes are TRBV6-2 or TRBV6-3 and TRBJ2-5. Per the germline V gene, CDR1 is MNHEY and CDR2 is SVGEGT. The CDR3 contains 13 residues when both ends are counted. CDR3 protein: CASSYSTHLTEHV.

This clonotype came up once. The chain uses TRBV30 and TRBJ1-1, with 7 bases that match TRBD1. From germline, CDR1 is GTSNPN and CDR2 SVGIG (reference sequence). The CDR3 covers 13 residues. V was pared by 4 bases and J by 6 bases, with 8 bases of the junction left unmatched. CDR3 protein: CAWNFRGGPEAFF. The CDR3 DNA reads as TGTGCCTGGAACTTTCGAGGGGGCCCTGAAGCTTTCTTT.

Comments on this clonotype: This could be a read error, since a much larger clone is one nucleotide away. The chain links TRBV7-9 to TRBJ2-1, with D possibly matching TRBD2 (6 bases). The germline V gene has CDR1 SEHNR and CDR2 FQNEAQ (reference sequence). The CDR3 spans 11 residues. Here the CDR3 DNA reads TGTGTCAGCAGCTTCCTAGCGGAGCAGTTCTTC. It translates to CVSSFLAEQFF.

The chain carries TRBV5-6 and TRBJ2-1; a weak D match, TRBD2 (6 bases). CDR3 length: 12 amino acids. Germline CDR1 SGHDT, CDR2 YYEEEE. Trimming pared 6 bases from V and 10 bases from J, leaving 14 bases between. The CDR3 protein is CASNASGGEQFF. The CDR3 region has the DNA TGTGCCAGCAACGCTAGTGGGGGGGAGCAGTTCTTC.

With respect to this clonotype: The junction and the germline gene differ at one end; a read error may be behind it. The chain couples TRBV24-1 to TRBJ2-5; possible D gene TRBD1, 6 bases. The CDR3 consists of 14 residues. CDR1 and CDR2 (germline): KGHDR, SFDVKD. CDR3 loop: CATSDSSGVRTRYF. The DNA of the CDR3 is TGTGCCACCAGTGATTCCTCAGGGGTACGGACCCGGTACTTC.

A remark on this clonotype: Lacking the conserved final phenylalanine or tryptophan, this CDR3 likely reflects a read error. It is unclear where the CDR3 begins or ends on the DNA, so no DNA is shown, and the CDR3 is as TCRdb lists it. The chain employs TRBV12-3 or TRBV12-4 and TRBJ2-5; the table's D call, TRBD1, has no DNA check behind it. The CDR3 adds up to 15 amino acids, both ends counted. CDR3 sequence: CASSTYPGGEETQHL.

The J gene is TRBJ2-2, the V gene TRBV4-3, with a possible D match to TRBD2 (5 bases). This CDR3 is built from 13 residues. V was cut by 9 bases and J by 16 bases, with 24 bases left in between. Germline lookup yields CDR1 LGHNA and CDR2 YSLEER. CDR3 in DNA: TGCGCCAGGAGCTCGATGGGAGCCGGGGAGTCGTTTTTT. Translated: CARSSMGAGESFF.

About this clonotype itself: One base away lies a much larger clone, so this may be a sequencing read error. In this CDR3 the conserved last residue, phenylalanine or tryptophan, is missing, so a read error is likely. This rearrangement joins TRBV5-5 to TRBJ1-6, with no clear D. The CDR3 has 14 residues. The germline V and J ends were trimmed by 1 base and 6 bases, with 8 bases remaining between them. Germline assignment: CDR1 SGHKS and CDR2 YYEKEE (reference sequence). The CDR3 protein is CASSLSVSNSPLHS. In nucleotides, the CDR3 is TGTGCCAGCAGCTTGAGCGTCAGTAATTCACCCCTCCACTCT.

Regarding this clonotype: As the CDR3 is not closed by the conserved phenylalanine or tryptophan, this likely results from a read error. It is unclear where the CDR3 begins or ends on the DNA, so no DNA is shown, and the CDR3 is as TCRdb lists it. The chain recombines TRBV29-1 with TRBJ2-7; no check of the table's D call, TRBD2, against the DNA was made. 15 amino acids form the CDR3, both terminal residues included. CDR1 is SQVTM, CDR2 ANQGSEA, per germline. CDR3 in amino acids: CSVEWGGTSGSKQYS.

The V and J genes are TRBV12-3 or TRBV12-4 and TRBJ1-6, with D unclear. The CDR3 sequence is 15 residues long. Between the trimmed V and J ends, which lost 11 bases and 8 bases, there was a span of 22 bases. Here the CDR3 DNA reads TGTGCCGGTAGCCGCAGCGGACCGAGTGATTCACCCCTCCACTTT. Translating it yields CAGSRSGPSDSPLHF.

V usage is TRBV21-1 and J usage is TRBJ2-1. TRBV21-1 is given as a pseudogene. The CDR3 runs to 12 residues. The CDR3 DNA sequence: TGTACCAGCAGCAAAGCTTGGGTTGAGCAGTTCTTC. It yields the protein CTSSKAWVEQFF.

This clonotype appeared a single time. Lacking the conserved final phenylalanine or tryptophan, this CDR3 likely reflects a read error. This chain connects TRBV29-1 to TRBJ2-1; maybe TRBD2 (6 bases). The V and J ends lost 6 bases and 3 bases respectively, with 18 bases between them. This CDR3 has 15 amino acids. Germline assignment: CDR1 SQVTM and CDR2 ANQGSEA. CDR3 DNA: TGCAGCGTACATTCCGGACTACACTACTACAATGAGCAGTTCATT. This translates into CSVHSGLHYYNEQFI.

For this clonotype: Likely a read error: the CDR3 ends without its conserved phenylalanine or tryptophan. In nucleotides, the CDR3 is TGTGCCAGCAGCCCACCGGTACTACACTACGAGCAGTACTAC. This encodes CASSPPVLHYEQYY. The V gene is TRBV11-2, the J gene TRBJ2-7; unclear D gene. The CDR3 contains 14 residues. V was shortened by 5 bases and J by 3 bases, with 14 bases between the two germline ends. In germline, CDR1 is SGHAT, CDR2 FQNNGV.

With respect to this clonotype: A read error may produce the germline difference seen at one junction end. This chain links TRBV30 with TRBJ1-4; tentatively, D is TRBD1 (6 bases). Per germline, CDR1 GTSNPN and CDR2 SVGIG (reference sequence). The CDR3 has 13 residues. The CDR3 nucleotides read TGTGCCTGGTGTGTACCCAGGGGAGAAAAAATGTTTTTT. Translating it yields CAWCVPRGEKMFF.

Points on this clonotype: The conserved phenylalanine or tryptophan normally closing the CDR3 is absent here, so this likely arose from a read error. Because the CDR3's place on the DNA is in doubt, the DNA is left out and the CDR3 is given as listed by TCRdb. The V and J genes are TRBV11-3 and TRBJ1-6. In germline, CDR1 is SGHNT, CDR2 YENEEA. The CDR3 is 15 residues long, ends included. The CDR3 loop reads CASSFRWSYNSPLQC.

Points on this clonotype: The junction differs from germline at one of its ends, possibly a read error. This chain links TRBV30 with TRBJ1-6; D call uncertain. Per the germline V gene, CDR1 is GTSNPN and CDR2 is SVGIG (reference sequence). This CDR3 is built from 15 residues. The CDR3 loop reads CAGRVTAGSNSPLHF. CDR3 sequence (DNA): TGTGCCGGGAGAGTAACGGCCGGCAGTAATTCACCCCTCCACTTT. The complete variable domain, with remaining parts taken from reference TRBV30 and TRBJ1-6, reads SQTIHQWPATLVQPVGSPLSLECTVEGTSNPNLYWYRQAAGRGLQLLFYSVGIGQISSEVPQNLSASRPQDRQFILSSKKLLLSDSGFYLCAGRVTAGSNSPLHFGNGTRLTVT.

Details on this clonotype: The conserved phenylalanine or tryptophan is not found at the CDR3 terminus, so this likely reflects a read error. The J gene is TRBJ1-2, the V gene TRBV6-5, with D possibly TRBD1 on 5 matching bases. The germline CDR1 and CDR2 sequences are MNHEY and SVGAGI. This CDR3 has 12 residues. With 7 bases removed from V and 6 bases from J, the gap between germline ends came to 12 bases. CDR3 sequence: CASIQIGDGYTL. The DNA of the CDR3 is TGTGCCAGCATCCAAATAGGGGATGGCTACACCTTA.

As concerns this clonotype: The junction departs from germline at one end; a sequencing error may be responsible. The V call is TRBV11-2, the J call TRBJ2-2, with D perhaps matching TRBD2 (5 bases). The CDR3 totals 11 residues. CDR1 SGHAT and CDR2 FQNNGV come from the germline V gene. The chain's CDR3 is CASSAEYGELF. In DNA, the CDR3 is TGTGCCAGCAGCGCGGAGTACGGGGAGCTGTTT.